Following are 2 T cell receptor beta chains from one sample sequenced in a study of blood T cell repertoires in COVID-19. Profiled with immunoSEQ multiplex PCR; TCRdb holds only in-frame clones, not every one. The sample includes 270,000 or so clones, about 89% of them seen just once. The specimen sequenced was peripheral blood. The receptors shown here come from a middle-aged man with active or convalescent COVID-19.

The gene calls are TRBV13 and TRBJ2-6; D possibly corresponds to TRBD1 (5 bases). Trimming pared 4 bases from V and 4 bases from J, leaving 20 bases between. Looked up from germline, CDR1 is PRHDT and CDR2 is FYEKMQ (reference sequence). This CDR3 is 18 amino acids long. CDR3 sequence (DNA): TGTGCCAGCAGCTCACAGGAAGGGGCCCTCAGGGGGGCCAACGTCCTGACTTTC. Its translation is CASSSQEGALRGANVLTF.

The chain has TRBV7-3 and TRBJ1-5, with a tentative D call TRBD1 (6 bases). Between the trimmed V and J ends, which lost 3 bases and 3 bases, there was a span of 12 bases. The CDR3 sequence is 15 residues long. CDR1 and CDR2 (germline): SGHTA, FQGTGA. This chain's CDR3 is CASSLQGRPNQPQHF. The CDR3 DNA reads TGTGCCAGCAGCTTGCAGGGGAGACCCAATCAGCCCCAGCATTTT.